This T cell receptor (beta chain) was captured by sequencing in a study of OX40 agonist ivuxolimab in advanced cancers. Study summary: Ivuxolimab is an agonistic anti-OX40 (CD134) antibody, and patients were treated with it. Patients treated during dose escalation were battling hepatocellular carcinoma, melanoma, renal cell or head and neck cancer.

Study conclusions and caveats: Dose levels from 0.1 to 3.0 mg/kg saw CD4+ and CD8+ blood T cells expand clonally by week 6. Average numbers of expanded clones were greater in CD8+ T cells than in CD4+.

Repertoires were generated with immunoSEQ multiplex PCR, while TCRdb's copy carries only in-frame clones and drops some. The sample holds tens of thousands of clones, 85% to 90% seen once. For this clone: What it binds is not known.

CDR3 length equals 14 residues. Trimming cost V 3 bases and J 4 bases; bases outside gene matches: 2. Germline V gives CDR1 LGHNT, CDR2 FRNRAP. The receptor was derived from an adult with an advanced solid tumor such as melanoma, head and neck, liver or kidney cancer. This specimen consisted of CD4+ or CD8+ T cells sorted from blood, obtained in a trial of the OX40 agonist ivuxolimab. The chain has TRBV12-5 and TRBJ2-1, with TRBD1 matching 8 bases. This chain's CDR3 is CASGFGTGYNEQFF. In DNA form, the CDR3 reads TGTGCTAGTGGTTTCGGGACAGGTTACAATGAGCAGTTCTTC.